Included here is one T cell receptor beta chain sequence, with context. Its target is unknown. This entry is derived from a study of molecular identifiers for immune sequencing clone quantification. Study background: Naive CD8 RNA (approximately 20,000 or 100,000 cells) was divided into five aliquots, with four sequenced.

Study-wide points: Clones above 20 RNA copies held over 98% of effector molecules, under 1% in naive cells. Spiked Jurkat TCR RNA originating from one cell could reportedly be identified amid approximately 900,000 naive cells.

The trim removed 7 bases at V and 8 bases at J, leaving 11 bases unmatched. There are 14 residues in the CDR3. In preparing bulk TCR libraries, previously described methods and listed TCR primers were used. TCRdb redid the calling of the PCR reads with MiXCR, one entry per CDR3 protein. The table shows under 600,000 distinct CDR3 sequences, with roughly 24% occurring only once. The chain uses TRBV12-3 or TRBV12-4 and TRBJ2-4, with 7 bases fitting TRBD2. The clonotype comes from a human donor in good health. Some libraries in this study had Jurkat cell RNA spiked in. Sequencing input: naive CD8+ T cells from blood, with Jurkat cell RNA spiked in. Subset of the sample: FACS-sorted CD8+CD4-CCR7+CD45RA+ naive T cells. The CDR3, as DNA: TGTGCCAGCACTCACGGGGAGGGCTACGACATTCAGTACTTC. As protein: CASTHGEGYDIQYF.